The rows below give T cell receptor beta chains drawn from one sample of a study of T cell repertoires in cytomegalovirus infection. MiXCR, run by TCRdb on the reads, gives a single entry per CDR3 protein. The sample lists nearly 650,000 distinct CDR3 sequences, 20% to 30% occurring once. Sequencing input: CD8+ T cells from PBMCs. The source of these receptors is a human donor in good health (CMV status not recorded). Some clones in this sample may be carry-over from other donors' samples. Both conserved end residues are part of each CDR3. Fields, in order: J gene, D gene, V gene, clone size, CDR3 protein, CDR3 DNA. A D gene is named only where the DNA matches it firmly. Rows give clone size only sometimes, using once, few, many, or a class for an expanded clone.

j_call: TRBJ2-1; d_call: .; v_call: TRBV20-1; clone_size: few; cdr3_aa: CSARDLDGQLPLGEQFF; cdr3_nt: TGCAGTGCTAGAGATTTAGACGGACAGTTGCCGTTGGGTGAGCAGTTCTTC
j_call: TRBJ1-2; d_call: .; v_call: TRBV20-1; clone_size: few; cdr3_aa: CSARETANYGYTF; cdr3_nt: TGCAGTGCTAGGGAGACAGCAAACTATGGCTACACCTTC
j_call: TRBJ1-5; d_call: TRBD1; v_call: TRBV23-1; clone_size: .; cdr3_aa: CASSQCRTGGHQPQHF; cdr3_nt: TGCGCCAGCAGTCAATGTAGGACAGGGGGCCATCAGCCCCAGCATTTT
j_call: TRBJ2-7; d_call: .; v_call: TRBV14; clone_size: .; cdr3_aa: CASSPWAPSSYEQYF; cdr3_nt: TGTGCCAGCAGCCCTTGGGCACCCAGCTCCTACGAGCAGTACTTC
j_call: TRBJ1-1; d_call: .; v_call: TRBV7-9; clone_size: many; cdr3_aa: CASSFQGDMNTEAFF; cdr3_nt: TGTGCCAGCAGCTTCCAAGGCGACATGAACACTGAAGCTTTCTTT
j_call: TRBJ2-5; d_call: TRBD2; v_call: TRBV28; clone_size: few; cdr3_aa: CASSAGLAGGRETQYF; cdr3_nt: TGTGCCAGCAGTGCGGGACTAGCGGGGGGCCGGGAGACCCAGTACTTC
j_call: TRBJ2-3; d_call: TRBD2; v_call: TRBV6-4; clone_size: .; cdr3_aa: CASSDSGLAGATDTQYF; cdr3_nt: TGTGCCAGCAGTGACTCGGGACTAGCGGGGGCCACAGATACGCAGTATTTT
j_call: TRBJ1-2; d_call: .; v_call: TRBV2; clone_size: .; cdr3_aa: CASSETRWAYGYTF; cdr3_nt: TGTGCCAGCAGTGAAACCCGGTGGGCCTATGGCTACACCTTC
j_call: TRBJ2-2; d_call: .; v_call: TRBV7-9; clone_size: many; cdr3_aa: CASSPRVRHTGELFF; cdr3_nt: TGTGCCAGCAGTCCGAGGGTGAGACACACCGGGGAGCTGTTTTTT
j_call: TRBJ2-1; d_call: .; v_call: TRBV28; clone_size: many; cdr3_aa: CASSPPWGDNEQFF; cdr3_nt: TGTGCCAGCAGTCCCCCCTGGGGGGACAATGAGCAGTTCTTC
j_call: TRBJ2-3; d_call: .; v_call: TRBV6-2/TRBV6-3; clone_size: many; cdr3_aa: CASSSTGTLLTDTQYF; cdr3_nt: TGTGCCAGCAGTTCTACAGGGACACTACTCACAGATACGCAGTATTTT
j_call: TRBJ2-3; d_call: .; v_call: TRBV5-1; clone_size: few; cdr3_aa: CASSLGPNWGITDTQYF; cdr3_nt: TGCGCCAGCAGCTTGGGCCCCAATTGGGGGATCACAGATACGCAGTATTTT
j_call: TRBJ2-5; d_call: .; v_call: TRBV7-8; clone_size: many; cdr3_aa: CASCSETGFETQYF; cdr3_nt: TGTGCCAGCTGTTCCGAAACAGGGTTTGAGACCCAGTACTTC
j_call: TRBJ2-2; d_call: .; v_call: TRBV7-9; clone_size: many; cdr3_aa: CASISPHRNTGELFF; cdr3_nt: TGTGCCAGCATCTCCCCCCATAGGAACACCGGGGAGCTGTTTTTT
j_call: TRBJ2-1; d_call: TRBD1; v_call: TRBV14; clone_size: .; cdr3_aa: CASSQAPGQGIYEQFF; cdr3_nt: TGTGCCAGCAGCCAAGCTCCGGGACAGGGGATCTATGAGCAGTTCTTC
j_call: TRBJ2-2; d_call: .; v_call: TRBV12-3/TRBV12-4; clone_size: few; cdr3_aa: CASHWTLGAGELFF; cdr3_nt: TGTGCCAGCCACTGGACTCTGGGTGCCGGGGAGCTGTTTTTT
j_call: TRBJ1-1; d_call: TRBD1; v_call: TRBV29-1; clone_size: .; cdr3_aa: CSGDSGTEAFF; cdr3_nt: TGCAGCGGGGACAGCGGCACTGAAGCTTTCTTT
j_call: TRBJ2-3; d_call: TRBD1; v_call: TRBV20-1; clone_size: .; cdr3_aa: CSAPGQGPDTQYF; cdr3_nt: TGCAGTGCCCCGGGACAGGGCCCAGATACGCAGTATTTT
j_call: TRBJ2-1; d_call: .; v_call: TRBV19; clone_size: .; cdr3_aa: CASMGSGRPYNEQFF; cdr3_nt: TGTGCCAGTATGGGTAGCGGCCGCCCCTACAATGAGCAGTTCTTC
j_call: TRBJ1-6; d_call: .; v_call: TRBV7-9; clone_size: many; cdr3_aa: CASSLRQSSYNSPLHF; cdr3_nt: TGTGCCAGCAGCTTAAGGCAGAGCTCCTATAATTCACCCCTCCACTTT
j_call: TRBJ2-1; d_call: .; v_call: TRBV5-1; clone_size: .; cdr3_aa: CASSLDSFPYNEQFF; cdr3_nt: TGCGCCAGCAGCTTGGACTCCTTCCCCTACAATGAGCAGTTCTTC
j_call: TRBJ2-3; d_call: .; v_call: TRBV29-1; clone_size: .; cdr3_aa: CSVEGTFTSTDTQYF; cdr3_nt: TGCAGCGTTGAAGGGACTTTCACTAGCACAGATACGCAGTATTTT
j_call: TRBJ2-1; d_call: .; v_call: TRBV19; clone_size: .; cdr3_aa: CVSSPRRLPRGRTPYNEQFF; cdr3_nt: TGTGTCAGTAGCCCGAGACGCCTACCACGCGGTCGTACGCCCTACAATGAGCAGTTCTTC
j_call: TRBJ1-2; d_call: TRBD1; v_call: TRBV4-3; clone_size: many; cdr3_aa: CASSQDRGSGYTF; cdr3_nt: TGCGCCAGCAGCCAAGACAGGGGGTCCGGCTACACCTTC
j_call: TRBJ2-1; d_call: .; v_call: TRBV6-2/TRBV6-3; clone_size: .; cdr3_aa: CASSYLQVLPYNEQFF; cdr3_nt: TGTGCCAGCAGTTACCTCCAGGTACTTCCCTACAATGAGCAGTTCTTC
j_call: TRBJ1-1; d_call: .; v_call: TRBV20-1; clone_size: .; cdr3_aa: CSAVPGVWDTEAFF; cdr3_nt: TGCAGTGCGGTGCCAGGGGTTTGGGACACTGAAGCTTTCTTT
j_call: TRBJ2-4; d_call: .; v_call: TRBV5-3; clone_size: .; cdr3_aa: CASSTWQTKNIQYF; cdr3_nt: TGTGCCAGCAGTACATGGCAGACGAAAAACATTCAGTACTTC
j_call: TRBJ2-1; d_call: .; v_call: TRBV27; clone_size: few; cdr3_aa: CASSPRLAWNEQFF; cdr3_nt: TGTGCCAGCAGTCCCCGTTTAGCATGGAATGAGCAGTTCTTC
j_call: TRBJ1-2; d_call: .; v_call: TRBV7-2; clone_size: many; cdr3_aa: CASSLLGRRRANYGYTF; cdr3_nt: TGTGCCAGCAGCTTACTGGGTCGGCGGAGAGCTAACTATGGCTACACCTTC
j_call: TRBJ2-6; d_call: .; v_call: TRBV29-1; clone_size: .; cdr3_aa: CSVEGTEGSSGTNVLTF; cdr3_nt: TGCAGCGTTGAAGGAACGGAGGGAAGCTCTGGGACCAACGTCCTGACTTTC
j_call: TRBJ2-2; d_call: TRBD1; v_call: TRBV11-1; clone_size: many; cdr3_aa: CASSQWTGITGELFF; cdr3_nt: TGTGCCAGCAGCCAATGGACAGGGATCACCGGGGAGCTGTTTTTT
j_call: TRBJ2-3; d_call: TRBD1; v_call: TRBV2; clone_size: many; cdr3_aa: CASSYYDRGPDTQYF; cdr3_nt: TGTGCCAGCAGTTATTACGACAGGGGGCCAGATACGCAGTATTTT
j_call: TRBJ2-1; d_call: .; v_call: TRBV7-9; clone_size: .; cdr3_aa: CASSSGLRRDEQFF; cdr3_nt: TGTGCCAGCAGCTCGGGACTCAGGCGGGATGAGCAGTTCTTC
j_call: TRBJ2-5; d_call: .; v_call: TRBV7-9; clone_size: .; cdr3_aa: CASSLTVKETQYF; cdr3_nt: TGTGCCAGCAGCTTAACAGTGAAAGAGACCCAGTACTTC
j_call: TRBJ2-1; d_call: .; v_call: TRBV2; clone_size: few; cdr3_aa: CASSEGRGLGNEQFF; cdr3_nt: TGTGCCAGCAGTGAGGGCCGGGGGCTTGGCAATGAGCAGTTCTTC
j_call: TRBJ1-2; d_call: TRBD1; v_call: TRBV20-1; clone_size: many; cdr3_aa: CSAATGVNYGYTF; cdr3_nt: TGCAGTGCTGCTACAGGGGTTAACTATGGCTACACCTTC
j_call: TRBJ1-1; d_call: .; v_call: TRBV2; clone_size: few; cdr3_aa: CASSELGGPEAFF; cdr3_nt: TGTGCCAGCAGTGAATTAGGGGGTCCTGAAGCTTTCTTT
j_call: TRBJ2-1; d_call: .; v_call: TRBV6-2/TRBV6-3; clone_size: many; cdr3_aa: CASSKQGIVYNEQFF; cdr3_nt: TGTGCCAGCAGCAAACAGGGAATCGTCTACAATGAGCAGTTCTTC
j_call: TRBJ2-7; d_call: .; v_call: TRBV7-6; clone_size: many; cdr3_aa: CASSAKDSYEQYF; cdr3_nt: TGTGCCAGCAGCGCCAAGGACAGCTACGAGCAGTACTTC
j_call: TRBJ2-6; d_call: .; v_call: TRBV29-1; clone_size: few; cdr3_aa: CSGELVSSSGANVLTF; cdr3_nt: TGCAGCGGCGAACTGGTCTCGAGCTCTGGGGCCAACGTCCTGACTTTC
j_call: TRBJ1-4; d_call: .; v_call: TRBV15; clone_size: .; cdr3_aa: CATSREVGATNEKLFF; cdr3_nt: TGTGCCACCAGCAGAGAGGTGGGAGCAACTAATGAAAAACTGTTTTTT
j_call: TRBJ1-6; d_call: .; v_call: TRBV4-1; clone_size: .; cdr3_aa: CASSQDLNSLHF; cdr3_nt: TGCGCCAGCAGCCAAGATTTGAATTCCCTCCACTTT
j_call: TRBJ1-1; d_call: TRBD1; v_call: TRBV20-1; clone_size: once; cdr3_aa: CSAREAQGTGAEAFF; cdr3_nt: TGCAGTGCTAGAGAGGCACAGGGGACGGGCGCTGAAGCTTTCTTT
j_call: TRBJ2-3; d_call: TRBD1; v_call: TRBV7-6; clone_size: few; cdr3_aa: CASSVGQGTDTQYF; cdr3_nt: TGTGCCAGCAGCGTCGGACAGGGGACAGATACGCAGTATTTT
j_call: TRBJ1-4; d_call: .; v_call: TRBV7-6; clone_size: .; cdr3_aa: CTSSLPGYNEKLFF; cdr3_nt: TGTACCAGCAGCCTCCCAGGGTATAATGAAAAACTGTTTTTT